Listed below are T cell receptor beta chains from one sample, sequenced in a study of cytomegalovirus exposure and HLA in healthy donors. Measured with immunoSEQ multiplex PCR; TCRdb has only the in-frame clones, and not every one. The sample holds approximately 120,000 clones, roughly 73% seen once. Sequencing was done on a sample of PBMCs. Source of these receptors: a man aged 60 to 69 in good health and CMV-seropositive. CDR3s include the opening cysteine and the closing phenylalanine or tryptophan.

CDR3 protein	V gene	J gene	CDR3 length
CASSLMQANTEAFF	TRBV5-1	TRBJ1-1	14
CASSSFGQGEEQYF	TRBV18	TRBJ2-7	14
CASSWGGLNTIYF	TRBV11-1	TRBJ1-3	13
CASSVEGGPGETQYF	TRBV5-1	TRBJ2-5	15
CASSPQGADYGYTF	TRBV4-1	TRBJ1-2	14
CSVVTGGHQPQHF	TRBV29-1	TRBJ1-5	13
CASSQGFWEHEQFF	TRBV4-1	TRBJ2-1	14
CASRLEIGTEAFF	TRBV5-1	TRBJ1-1	13
CASSEVGGDSIGYTF	TRBV2	TRBJ1-2	15
CASSPYRTDTQYF	TRBV28	TRBJ2-3	13
CASSLESGELGYTF	TRBV28	TRBJ1-2	14
CASSLAWLSPLHF	TRBV5-1	TRBJ1-6	13
CASSLELATQYF	TRBV7-8	TRBJ2-5	12
CASSLDRANTEAFF	TRBV5-5	TRBJ1-1	14
CASTQFRSSYNSPLHF	TRBV5-1	TRBJ1-6	16
CAISESTSSQETQYF	TRBV10-3	TRBJ2-5	15
CAWSVLQENTEAFF	TRBV30	TRBJ1-1	14
CASSRASGSGYTF	TRBV27	TRBJ1-2	13
CASSDPGTEGQYF	TRBV2	TRBJ2-5	13
CASSFIAGGQSYNEQFF	TRBV28	TRBJ2-1	17
CASSAGTGGTVYGYTF	TRBV2	TRBJ1-2	16
CASSRRGRGITEAFF	TRBV6-5	TRBJ1-1	15
CASSLSAGWGEKLFF	TRBV27	TRBJ1-4	15
CASSGPGGETQYF	TRBV25-1	TRBJ2-5	13
CASSPKTEAFF	TRBV19	TRBJ1-1	11
CASSGAQGALEGGYTF	TRBV5-4	TRBJ1-2	16
CASRGQQVTEAFF	TRBV28	TRBJ1-1	13
CASSSPGRDRAYEQYF	TRBV7-9	TRBJ2-7	16
CASSLVVGAGELFF	TRBV5-1	TRBJ2-2	14
CASSLRGGVGNTIYF	TRBV5-1	TRBJ1-3	15
CASSLGGQGAYEQYF	TRBV7-3	TRBJ2-7	15
CASSSTTMIGELFF	TRBV5-5	TRBJ2-2	14
CASSPARDLQYF	TRBV7-9	TRBJ2-3	12
CASGRDSTLTYGYTF	TRBV28	TRBJ1-2	15
CASSQDEGGGAYGYTF	TRBV4-1	TRBJ1-2	16
CASSISGGETDTQYF	TRBV2	TRBJ2-3	15
CASSDSGNTIYF	TRBV6-1	TRBJ1-3	12
CASSLETFGTQYF	TRBV5-1	TRBJ2-3	13
CASSLAFQQPQHF	TRBV7-9	TRBJ1-5	13
CASSLQGGIGELFF	TRBV2	TRBJ2-2	14
CASSQDTSRTGGQPQHF	TRBV4-2	TRBJ1-5	17
CASSGGTGGEGNEQFF	TRBV11-2	TRBJ2-1	16
CASSPRGGGETEAFF	TRBV18	TRBJ1-1	15
CASSLARGGAGELFF	TRBV5-1	TRBJ2-2	15
CSVEGPRVGETQYF	TRBV29-1	TRBJ2-5	14
CASSQDSYEQYF	TRBV2	TRBJ2-7	12
CASSRNGGSRGEQYF	TRBV5-4	TRBJ2-7	15
CASSESRQGNSPLHF	TRBV10-1	TRBJ1-6	15
CASSPLFLTGMRLAGDRTDTQYF	TRBV9	TRBJ2-3	23
CSVQDRADQPQHF	TRBV29-1	TRBJ1-5	13
CSVGTGGQYGYTF	TRBV29-1	TRBJ1-2	13